The rows below give T cell receptor beta chains drawn from one sample of a study of blood T cell repertoires in COVID-19. Clones were read by immunoSEQ multiplex PCR, and TCRdb kept only the in-frame ones, dropping some. The sample lists 25,000 to 30,000 clones; approximately 85% were seen once. The sample taken for sequencing was peripheral blood. Receptor source: a human donor in a cohort sampled during active COVID-19. Each CDR3 is given with its conserved first and last residue. The D gene is left open where the match is weak. A clone size is listed for some rows: how often the clone was seen (once, few, many), or a class if it is expanded.

V gene,J gene,D gene,clone size,CDR3 protein,CDR3 DNA
TRBV28,TRBJ2-1,TRBD1,-,CASRPGGGTGNEQFF,TGTGCCAGCAGACCAGGGGGCGGAACGGGTAATGAGCAGTTCTTC
TRBV5-1,TRBJ2-5,TRBD2,-,CASRPLAGGGSQETQYF,TGCGCCAGCAGACCCTTAGCGGGGGGTGGGTCCCAAGAGACCCAGTACTTC
TRBV4-2,TRBJ2-1,TRBD2,-,CASSQEGPGLAVRSSYNEQFF,TGTGCCAGCAGCCAAGAGGGTCCTGGGCTAGCGGTCAGAAGCTCCTACAATGAGCAGTTCTTC
TRBV19,TRBJ1-1,-,-,CASSIYPPDTEAFF,TGTGCCAGTAGTATCTACCCCCCTGACACTGAAGCTTTCTTT
TRBV5-1,TRBJ1-5,-,-,CASSLLGNQPQHF,TGCGCCAGCAGCTTGCTTGGCAATCAGCCCCAGCATTTT
TRBV2,TRBJ2-5,TRBD1,once,CASRAGTGGWETQYF,TGTGCCAGCAGGGCCGGGACAGGGGGCTGGGAGACCCAGTACTTC
TRBV5-1,TRBJ2-1,-,-,CASRGTLTGHEQFF,TGCGCCAGCCGGGGGACCTTAACGGGCCATGAGCAGTTCTTC
TRBV30,TRBJ2-5,TRBD1,-,CAWKGAAQGQYF,TGTGCCTGGAAGGGGGCAGCCCAAGGCCAGTACTTC
TRBV10-3,TRBJ2-7,TRBD2,-,CAIRGLAEYEQYF,TGTGCCATCAGGGGGCTAGCGGAATACGAGCAGTACTTC
TRBV6-5,TRBJ2-7,TRBD2,-,CASSYSVAGGFEQYF,TGTGCCAGCAGTTACTCGGTAGCGGGCGGTTTCGAGCAGTACTTC
TRBV6-5,TRBJ1-2,-,-,CATIRGFPFYGYTF,TGTGCCACAATCAGGGGCTTCCCCTTCTATGGCTACACCTTC
TRBV5-1,TRBJ1-6,-,-,CASRAATLNSPLHF,TGCGCCAGCAGGGCGGCTACACTTAATTCACCCCTCCACTTT
TRBV5-1,TRBJ2-1,-,-,CASRGQSTNNEQFF,TGCGCCAGCAGGGGACAAAGTACAAACAATGAGCAGTTCTTC
TRBV19,TRBJ2-1,TRBD2,-,CASSSLLAGGLNEQFF,TGTGCCAGTAGTTCGCTACTAGCGGGGGGCCTCAATGAGCAGTTCTTC
TRBV3-1/TRBV3-2,TRBJ1-1,-,-,CASSQDRRNTEAFF,TGTGCCAGCAGCCAAGATAGGAGGAACACTGAAGCTTTCTTT
TRBV5-1,TRBJ2-2,TRBD1,-,CASSLGTGVNTGELFF,TGCGCCAGCAGCTTGGGCACAGGGGTGAACACCGGGGAGCTGTTTTTT
TRBV21-1,TRBJ1-3,-,-,CASTGYSGNTIYF,TGTGCCAGCACAGGATATTCTGGAAACACCATATATTTT
TRBV3-1/TRBV3-2,TRBJ2-5,TRBD2,-,CASSPLTSGWRETQYF,TGTGCCAGCAGCCCTTTGACTAGCGGCTGGAGAGAGACCCAGTACTTC
TRBV3-1/TRBV3-2,TRBJ2-3,TRBD2,-,CASSHRTSGGADTQYF,TGTGCCAGCAGCCACAGGACTAGCGGGGGGGCAGATACGCAGTATTTT
TRBV29-1,TRBJ2-7,-,-,CSVLRATTYEQYF,TGCAGCGTCCTCAGGGCCACAACCTACGAGCAGTACTTC
TRBV6-6,TRBJ1-2,-,-,CASSYLGENYGYTF,TGTGCCAGCAGTTACCTCGGGGAGAACTATGGCTACACCTTC
TRBV9,TRBJ1-1,-,-,CASSVHRDREAFF,TGTGCCAGCAGCGTTCATCGAGACAGGGAAGCTTTCTTT
TRBV9,TRBJ2-1,TRBD2,-,CASSAGTSEYNEQFF,TGTGCCAGCAGCGCGGGCACTAGCGAGTACAATGAGCAGTTCTTC